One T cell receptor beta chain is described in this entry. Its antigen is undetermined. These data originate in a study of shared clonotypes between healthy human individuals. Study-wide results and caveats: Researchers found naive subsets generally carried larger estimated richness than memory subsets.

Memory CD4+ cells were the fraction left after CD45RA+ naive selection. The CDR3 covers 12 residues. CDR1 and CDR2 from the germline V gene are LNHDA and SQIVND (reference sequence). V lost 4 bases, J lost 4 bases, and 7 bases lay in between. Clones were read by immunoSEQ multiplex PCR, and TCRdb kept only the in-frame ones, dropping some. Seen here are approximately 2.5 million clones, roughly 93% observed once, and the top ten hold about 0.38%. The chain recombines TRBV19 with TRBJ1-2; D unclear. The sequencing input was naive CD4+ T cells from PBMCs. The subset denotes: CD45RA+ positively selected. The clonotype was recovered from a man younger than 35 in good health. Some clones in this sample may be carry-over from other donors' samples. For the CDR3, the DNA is TGTGCCAGTAGTACCGAACGCTATGGCTACACCTTC. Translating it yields CASSTERYGYTF.